These T cell receptor beta chains were read from a single sample in a study of shared clonotypes between healthy human individuals. Using immunoSEQ multiplex PCR, the repertoire was profiled, and TCRdb retains in-frame clones only, with some absent. The top ten hold over 0.12% of the sample, which has millions of clones, over 85% seen once. The sequenced material came from naive CD4+ T cells sorted from blood. These receptors came from a man aged 18-30 years in good health. CDR3s include the opening cysteine and the closing phenylalanine or tryptophan. A D gene is named only where the DNA matches it firmly. Rows may omit the clone size; those that give it use once, few, many or a size class.

j_call v_call d_call clone_size cdr3_aa cdr3_nt
TRBJ2-3 TRBV7-9 - once CASSLGTRLVPDTQYF TGTGCCAGCAGCTTGGGCACACGACTAGTGCCAGATACGCAGTATTTT
TRBJ2-2 TRBV9 TRBD2 - CASSVAGGRTGELFF TGTGCCAGCAGCGTAGCGGGAGGTCGGACCGGGGAGCTGTTTTTT
TRBJ2-7 TRBV27 TRBD2 - CASTSRGSPYEQYF TGTGCCAGCACTTCGCGGGGGTCCCCCTACGAGCAGTACTTC
TRBJ2-5 TRBV7-2 - - CASSRRGAAVQETQYF TGTGCCAGCAGTCGAAGGGGGGCAGCGGTACAAGAGACCCAGTACTTC
TRBJ2-5 TRBV28 - - CASSVQETQYF TGTGCCAGCAGTGTACAAGAGACCCAGTACTTC
TRBJ2-3 TRBV5-1 TRBD2 - CASSPGLAAADTQYF TGCGCCAGCAGCCCAGGACTAGCGGCTGCAGATACGCAGTATTTT
TRBJ2-7 TRBV6-5 TRBD2 - CASRGTGRVGYEQYF TGTGCCAGCAGGGGTACCGGGAGGGTAGGCTACGAGCAGTACTTC
TRBJ2-3 TRBV9 TRBD2 - CASSVAAGGLDTQYF TGTGCCAGCAGCGTAGCGGCGGGGGGGCTAGATACGCAGTATTTT
TRBJ1-2 TRBV20-1 - - CSAGDRVTF TGCAGTGCTGGGGACCGCGTCACCTTC
TRBJ1-3 TRBV5-4 - - CASSSDSYSGNTIYF TGTGCCAGCAGTTCGGACAGCTACTCTGGAAACACCATATATTTT
TRBJ1-6 TRBV5-6 - - CASSWRGALDSPLHF TGTGCCAGCAGCTGGAGGGGGGCCTTAGATTCACCCCTCCACTTT
TRBJ1-1 TRBV28 - - CASSPSGRSTEAFF TGTGCCAGCAGTCCCTCGGGCAGGAGCACTGAAGCTTTCTTT
TRBJ2-7 TRBV19 TRBD1 - CASSITGGRSYEQYF TGTGCCAGTAGTATAACAGGGGGGAGATCCTACGAGCAGTACTTC
TRBJ1-4 TRBV5-1 - - CASSWGRTTHNEKLFF TGCGCCAGCAGCTGGGGCCGTACTACACATAATGAAAAACTGTTTTTT
TRBJ1-5 TRBV19 - few CASSIEGGVQPQHF TGTGCCAGTAGTATAGAGGGGGGTGTTCAGCCCCAGCATTTT
TRBJ2-5 TRBV5-1 - - CASSVNQETQYF TGCGCCAGCAGCGTTAACCAAGAGACCCAGTACTTC
TRBJ1-3 TRBV29-1 - - CSVKPNSGNTIYF TGCAGCGTTAAGCCTAACTCTGGAAACACCATATATTTT
TRBJ2-4 TRBV10-2 - - CASRTGASPIQYF TGCGCCAGCAGGACTGGGGCCTCGCCCATTCAGTACTTC
TRBJ1-1 TRBV28 - - CASSLRRTEAFF TGTGCCAGCAGTTTGAGACGGACCGAAGCTTTCTTT
TRBJ2-3 TRBV5-4 - - CASSTRTEGDTQYF TGTGCCAGCAGCACCCGGACAGAAGGAGATACGCAGTATTTT
TRBJ1-3 TRBV2 - once CASSDQGLTGNTIYF TGTGCCAGCAGTGACCAGGGTTTGACTGGAAACACCATATATTTT
TRBJ2-7 TRBV10-2 - - CASSDSFNSYEQYF TGCGCCAGCAGTGACAGCTTCAACTCCTACGAGCAGTACTTC
TRBJ2-3 TRBV25-1 TRBD1 - CASSGGTASTDTQYF TGTGCCAGCAGTGGAGGGACAGCTAGCACAGATACGCAGTATTTT
TRBJ2-1 TRBV5-6 - - CASSPDVFGRLNEQFF TGTGCCAGCAGCCCTGACGTTTTCGGGCGGCTCAATGAGCAGTTCTTC
TRBJ1-2 TRBV11-2 TRBD1 - CASSLTGTGALSYGYTF TGTGCCAGCAGCTTAACCGGGACAGGGGCCCTCTCCTATGGCTACACCTTC
TRBJ2-3 TRBV4-2 TRBD2 - CASSQERTSTDTQYF TGTGCCAGCAGCCAAGAGAGGACTAGTACAGATACGCAGTATTTT
TRBJ2-7 TRBV18 - - CASSPAGRPYEQYF TGTGCCAGCTCACCAGCGGGAAGACCCTACGAGCAGTACTTC
TRBJ1-6 TRBV28 TRBD1 - CASSSQGVYNSPLHF TGTGCCAGCAGTTCGCAGGGGGTCTATAATTCACCCCTCCACTTT
TRBJ2-3 TRBV7-3 TRBD1 - CASSHGTGPDTQYF TGTGCCAGCAGCCATGGGACAGGGCCAGATACGCAGTATTTT
TRBJ2-2 TRBV5-4 TRBD2 - CASTLGGGRARRFELFF TGTGCCAGCACCTTGGGTGGCGGGAGGGCCCGGAGGTTCGAGCTGTTTTTT
TRBJ1-2 TRBV7-2 TRBD1 - CASSSDRGKSQLYGYTF TGTGCCAGCAGCTCGGACAGGGGGAAGTCCCAACTCTATGGCTACACCTTC
TRBJ2-7 TRBV7-9 TRBD2 once CASSQTSGPYEQYF TGTGCCAGCAGCCAAACTAGCGGCCCCTACGAGCAGTACTTC
TRBJ1-5 TRBV4-1 TRBD1 few CASSPGQGFDQPQHF TGCGCCAGCAGCCCCGGACAGGGTTTCGATCAGCCCCAGCATTTT
TRBJ2-3 TRBV13 TRBD2 - CASNQRGGTDTQYF TGTGCCAGCAACCAGCGGGGGGGCACAGATACGCAGTATTTT
TRBJ2-7 TRBV29-1 TRBD2 - CSVNSGGYEQYF TGCAGCGTTAACTCGGGGGGCTACGAGCAGTACTTC
TRBJ2-7 TRBV11-2 - - CASSSFLLWHEQYF TGTGCCAGCAGCTCATTCCTTTTGTGGCACGAGCAGTACTTC
TRBJ2-7 TRBV18 TRBD1 - CASSPADRGKSYEQYF TGTGCCAGCTCACCGGCCGACAGGGGAAAGTCGTACGAGCAGTACTTC
TRBJ2-2 TRBV5-1 TRBD2 - CASSLRKAGGLGTGELFF TGCGCCAGCAGCTTGAGGAAAGCGGGAGGGCTGGGGACCGGGGAGCTGTTTTTT
TRBJ2-1 TRBV11-2 - - CASSRLTVYNEQFF TGTGCCAGCAGTAGATTGACGGTCTACAATGAGCAGTTCTTC
TRBJ2-1 TRBV28 TRBD2 - CASSDSGGARNEQFF TGTGCCAGCAGTGACAGCGGGGGGGCCCGCAATGAGCAGTTCTTC
TRBJ2-1 TRBV18 TRBD2 - CASSPPSLAGAGNEQFF TGTGCCAGCTCACCACCGTCCCTAGCGGGAGCGGGGAATGAGCAGTTCTTC
TRBJ2-7 TRBV25-1 - - CASSWQGLTGQYF TGTGCCAGCAGTTGGCAGGGCCTTACGGGGCAGTACTTC
TRBJ2-1 TRBV5-6 - - CASSPTWRRGTGNEQFF TGTGCCAGCAGCCCTACTTGGCGAAGGGGAACGGGCAATGAGCAGTTCTTC
TRBJ2-2 TRBV11-2 - - CASSVDSPTGELFF TGTGCCAGCAGCGTCGACAGTCCCACCGGGGAGCTGTTTTTT
TRBJ1-3 TRBV5-1 - - CASSLGSTTGSGNTIYF TGCGCCAGCAGCTTGGGATCTACCACTGGAAGTGGAAACACCATATATTTT
TRBJ1-2 TRBV19 - - CASSIEQLYGYTF TGTGCCAGTAGTATTGAACAGCTCTATGGCTACACCTTC
TRBJ2-2 TRBV5-4 - - CASSSPRGEIGELFF TGTGCCAGCAGCTCCCCCCGCGGGGAGATCGGGGAGCTGTTTTTT
TRBJ2-2 TRBV7-8 - once CASSLAGRSITGELFF TGTGCCAGCAGCTTGGCAGGCAGGTCTATCACCGGGGAGCTGTTTTTT